These 31 T cell receptor beta chains came from one sample sequenced in a study of T cell changes during pregnancy in multiple sclerosis (dated by TCRdb to the late 2010s). The library was generated by the immunoSEQ multiplex PCR assay. TCRdb limited this immuneACCESS table to in-frame rearrangements with V and J called. A share of clones is missing; checked studies link under half to unresolved V genes, and the rest is unexplained. The sample table records some 85,000 clones; about 94% of these occur just once. The ten largest clones represent about 0.78% of the sample. Sequencing used peripheral blood, obtained in the third trimester of pregnancy. The receptor source for this set is a female donor with multiple sclerosis, enrolled in a pregnancy study.

CDR3 residues: CASSLFGRGYEAFF. The CDR3 DNA sequence: TGTGCCAGCAGTTTATTCGGGAGGGGCTATGAAGCTTTCTTT. This chain connects TRBV27 to TRBJ1-1, with TRBD1 as a possible D gene (5 bases). Germline CDR1 is MNHEY and CDR2 is SMNVEV (reference sequence). Trimming cost V 1 base and J 7 bases, with 13 bases left between them. This CDR3 is built from 14 residues.

CDR3 in DNA: TGTGCCAGCAGCCTAGGGGGCCGGGAGCAGTTCTTC. Translation gives CASSLGGREQFF. V is TRBV7-9 and J is TRBJ2-1, with 7 bases aligning to TRBD1. This CDR3 is 12 amino acids long. CDR1 SEHNR and CDR2 FQNEAQ come from the germline V gene (reference sequence). Germline trimming cut 5 bases from V and 10 bases from J; bases unmatched to any gene: 5.

V is TRBV27 and J is TRBJ2-7; D is possibly TRBD2 (5 bases). V lost 5 bases, J lost 3 bases, and 11 bases lay in between. CDR3 length: 13 amino acids. CDR1 is MNHEY and CDR2 is SMNVEV in the germline V gene (reference sequence). The CDR3 coding sequence is TGTGCCAGCAGTCGAGCGGCGGACTACGAGCAGTACTTC. It translates to CASSRAADYEQYF.

The chain joins TRBV5-1 to TRBJ1-4, with TRBD1 as a possible D gene (5 bases). Looked up from germline, CDR1 is SGHRS and CDR2 is YFSETQ. Trimming took 2 bases from V and 5 from J, leaving 16 bases between them. The CDR3 runs 16 residues. The CDR3 DNA is TGCGCCAGCAGCTTTAGTCGCGCAGGGCCGAATGAAAAACTGTTTTTT. It is translated as CASSFSRAGPNEKLFF.

This clone was counted a single time. The chain recombines TRBV19 with TRBJ1-2, with 8 nucleotides matching TRBD1. V trimming: 6 bases; J trimming: 5 bases; junction bases outside the gene matches: 11. Germline V gene lookup returns CDR1 LNHDA and CDR2 SQIVND (reference sequence). This CDR3 contains 15 residues. Here the CDR3 reads CASSDPGQASYGYTF. The DNA for the CDR3 is TGTGCCAGTAGCGACCCGGGACAGGCCTCATATGGCTACACCTTC.

This sequence joins TRBV2 and TRBJ2-5; no clear D gene. The germline V gene has CDR1 SNHLY and CDR2 FYNNEI. The CDR3 consists of 11 residues. V lost 8 bases and J lost 7, with 11 bases in between. The CDR3 region is CASLRAWTQYF. The DNA for the CDR3 is TGTGCCAGCTTACGAGCTTGGACCCAGTACTTC. The variable domain in full, completed from reference TRBV2 and TRBJ2-5, reads EPEVTQTPSHQVTQMGQEVILRCVPISNHLYFYWYRQILGQKVEFLVSFYNNEISEKSEIFDDQFSVERPDGSNFTLKIRSTKLEDSAMYFCASLRAWTQYFGPGTRLLVL.

The J gene is TRBJ1-5, the V gene TRBV4-1, with 8 bases matching TRBD1. The CDR3 sequence is 16 residues long. V was pared by 1 base and J by 3 bases, with 5 bases of the junction left unmatched. Germline V CDR1 and CDR2: MGHRA, YSYEKL. CDR3 residues: CASSQAWTGLNQPQHF. CDR3 sequence (DNA): TGCGCCAGCAGCCAAGCATGGACAGGGCTCAATCAGCCCCAGCATTTT.

The V gene is TRBV19, the J gene TRBJ2-1; TRBD1 aligns across 9 bases. CDR3 size: 14 residues. With V trimmed by 4 bases and J by 3 bases, 1 base remained unmatched. Per germline, CDR1 LNHDA and CDR2 SQIVND (reference sequence). The CDR3 DNA is TGTGCCAGTAGTAAGGACAGGGGCTACAATGAGCAGTTCTTC. Its translation is CASSKDRGYNEQFF.

This rearrangement joins TRBV27 to TRBJ2-7; tentatively, D is TRBD1 (6 bases). CDR3 length: 14 amino acids. V dropped 4 bases and J dropped 0 bases, with 10 bases sitting between them. Germline CDR1 reads MNHEY; CDR2 reads SMNVEV (reference sequence). The CDR3 coding sequence is TGTGCCAGCAGTTACTCGGACAGCTCCTACGAGCAGTACTTC. Protein: CASSYSDSSYEQYF.

This chain links TRBV27 with TRBJ1-1; D is ambiguous. From germline, CDR1 is MNHEY and CDR2 SMNVEV (reference sequence). Trimming stripped 2 bases from V and 2 bases from J, with 12 bases between. The CDR3 consists of 15 residues. DNA of the CDR3: TGTGCCAGCAGTTTAGTGGGAGGCCCAAACACTGAAGCTTTCTTT. This sequence encodes CASSLVGGPNTEAFF.

This chain connects TRBV5-1 to TRBJ2-6, with TRBD1 matching over 7 bases. V dropped 4 bases and J dropped 0; count of bases not matched to a gene: 10. The length of the CDR3 is 18 residues. The germline gives CDR1 SGHRS, CDR2 YFSETQ. The CDR3 reads CASSASGTVISGANVLTF. The CDR3 nucleotides are TGCGCCAGCAGCGCCTCCGGGACAGTTATCTCTGGGGCCAACGTCCTGACTTTC.

CDR3 in amino acids: CSVEATGAQETQYF. The CDR3 nucleotides read TGCAGCGTTGAAGCAACAGGTGCCCAAGAGACCCAGTACTTC. The V call is TRBV29-1, the J call TRBJ2-5; a possible D gene is TRBD1 (5 bases). The germline V gene has CDR1 SQVTM and CDR2 ANQGSEA. V lost 1 base, J lost 1 base, and 10 bases lay in between. This CDR3 spans 14 amino acids.

The CDR3 DNA follows: TGTGCCAGCAGCCCCCTCACTCGCTCCTACGAGCAGTACTTC. This encodes CASSPLTRSYEQYF. The chain recombines TRBV7-6 with TRBJ2-7, with D uncertain. CDR1 is SGHVS, CDR2 FNYEAQ, per germline. The CDR3 has 14 amino acids. Trimming pared 5 bases from V and 0 bases from J, leaving 11 bases between.

The chain uses TRBV29-1 and TRBJ2-2; no reliable D call. The CDR3 extends over 13 amino acids. Germline values: CDR1 SQVTM, CDR2 ANQGSEA. V was shortened by 6 bases and J by 0 bases, with 8 bases between the two germline ends. Written as DNA, the CDR3 is TGCAGCGTCTATAATCCGAACACCGGGGAGCTGTTTTTT. It translates to CSVYNPNTGELFF.

CDR3 in DNA: TGCGCCTCCCGAAGGGCAGGGGGTAACTATGGCTACACCTTC. This translates into CASRRAGGNYGYTF. The chain combines TRBV5-1 with TRBJ1-2; TRBD1 aligns across 7 bases. The germline V gene has CDR1 SGHRS and CDR2 YFSETQ. The junction had 10 bases not matched to a gene; V was cut back by 10 bases and J by 1 base. The CDR3 sequence is 14 residues long.

The rearrangement links TRBV5-1 to TRBJ2-7; TRBD1 aligns across 7 bases. This CDR3 contains 19 residues. V was pared by 4 bases and J by 0 bases, with 19 bases of the junction left unmatched. Germline CDR1 SGHRS, CDR2 YFSETQ. CDR3 bases: TGCGCCAGCAGCGCAAGGGGGTCAGGGGACAGCCAGTACTCCTACGAGCAGTACTTC. Translation gives CASSARGSGDSQYSYEQYF. The full variable domain, completed using reference TRBV5-1 and TRBJ2-7, is KAGVTQTPRYLIKTRGQQVTLSCSPISGHRSVSWYQQTPGQGLQFLFEYFSETQRNKGNFPGRFSGRQFSNSRSEMNVSTLELGDSALYLCASSARGSGDSQYSYEQYFGPGTRLTVT.

This clone has a single count. The chain joins TRBV7-2 to TRBJ2-3; D remains ambiguous. The CDR3 consists of 14 residues. Germline values: CDR1 SGHTA, CDR2 FQGNSA. Deletions cut 5 bases from V and 1 base from J, with 10 bases between. The CDR3 bases are TGTGCCAGCAGCCCCGGCCGGGGCACAGATACGCAGTATTTT. Amino acids: CASSPGRGTDTQYF.

This clone was counted once. This sequence joins TRBV27 and TRBJ1-2, with D unresolved. CDR3 size: 13 residues. V was trimmed by 3 bases and J by 4 bases, leaving 9 bases between them. Germline V gene lookup returns CDR1 MNHEY and CDR2 SMNVEV (reference sequence). The CDR3, as DNA: TGTGCCAGCAGTTTTCGACGGAGCTATGGCTACACCTTC. Amino acid sequence: CASSFRRSYGYTF.

The chain uses TRBV5-4 and TRBJ2-1; D remains ambiguous. The CDR3 length is 15 residues. V lost 0 bases and J 6 bases, leaving 13 bases between the germline ends. CDR1 and CDR2 (germline): SGHNT, YYREEE (reference sequence). CDR3 coding DNA: TGTGCCAGCAGCTTGGACCAGCGACCCGGCAATGAGCAGTTCTTC. It codes for CASSLDQRPGNEQFF.

V and J are TRBV28 and TRBJ1-4, with 8 bases aligning to TRBD1. V dropped 5 bases and J dropped 3; count of bases not matched to a gene: 11. The CDR3 length is 17 residues. The germline CDR1 and CDR2 sequences are MDHEN and SYDVKM. CDR3 region: CASSEIGTGVPNEKLFF. The CDR3 region has the DNA TGTGCCAGCAGTGAAATAGGGACAGGCGTTCCTAATGAAAAACTGTTTTTT.

The rearrangement links TRBV27 to TRBJ2-1, with 9 bases aligning to TRBD2. Per germline, CDR1 MNHEY and CDR2 SMNVEV (reference sequence). This CDR3 is built from 15 residues. The V gene end was trimmed by 7 bases and the J gene end by 1 base; junction bases not matched to a gene: 5. The CDR3 sequence is CASTLAGASYNEQFF. In DNA form, the CDR3 reads TGTGCCAGCACCTTAGCGGGAGCTTCCTACAATGAGCAGTTCTTC.

The V call is TRBV7-2, the J call TRBJ2-1, with 8 bases matching TRBD2. The CDR3 extends over 15 amino acids. Trimming took 10 bases from V and 5 from J; bases not matched to a gene: 13. Germline CDR1 SGHTA, CDR2 FQGNSA. The CDR3 DNA reads TGTGCCACCACACCCACTAGCGGCCCACACAATGAGCAGTTCTTC. Translated: CATTPTSGPHNEQFF.

This chain connects TRBV10-3 to TRBJ2-1; D is possibly TRBD1 (5 bases). V lost 3 bases and J lost 9, with 9 bases in between. From germline, CDR1 is ENHRY and CDR2 SYGVKD. The CDR3 extends over 12 amino acids. CDR3 bases: TGTGCCATCAGTGAAGGGGTCTCTGAGCAGTTCTTC. Its translation: CAISEGVSEQFF.

The sample holds one count of this clone. Here the CDR3 DNA reads TGTGCCAGCAGCCCTGTGGGAGCGGGAGGGAAGAGCACAGATACGCAGTATTTT. This encodes CASSPVGAGGKSTDTQYF. The chain combines TRBV9 with TRBJ2-3; 10 nucleotides line up with TRBD2. The germline gives CDR1 SGDLS, CDR2 YYNGEE. V shed 4 bases and J 0 bases; nucleotides not matched to a gene: 11. There are 18 residues in the CDR3.

The chain is built from TRBV19 and TRBJ2-2; no clear D. Germline CDR1 and CDR2: LNHDA and SQIVND (reference sequence). The CDR3 consists of 11 residues. Trimming took 5 bases from V and 11 from J, leaving 9 bases between them. CDR3 region: CASSYFRELFF. The CDR3 bases are TGTGCCAGTAGTTATTTTAGAGAGCTGTTTTTT.

V gene TRBV9 combines with J gene TRBJ2-7, with 7 bases aligning to TRBD1. Germline V gene sequence: CDR1 SGDLS, CDR2 YYNGEE. After removal of 2 bases from V and 4 bases from J, the junction contained 6 bases not matched to a gene. CDR3 size: 14 residues. The CDR3: CASSVRLGQYEQYF. As DNA, the CDR3 is TGTGCCAGCAGCGTCAGGCTGGGACAGTACGAGCAGTACTTC.

Here the CDR3 DNA reads TGTGCCAGCAGTTTATGGACAGTTAGCAATCAGCCCCAGCATTTT. It yields the protein CASSLWTVSNQPQHF. V usage is TRBV28 and J usage is TRBJ1-5; D is perhaps TRBD1 (5 bases). V dropped 0 bases and J dropped 0 bases, with 6 bases sitting between them. CDR1 and CDR2 from the germline V gene are MDHEN and SYDVKM. The CDR3 is 15 residues long.

This clone was recorded only once. This sequence joins TRBV19 and TRBJ2-7, with 7 bases aligning to TRBD1. The CDR3 is 15 amino acids. Germline lookup yields CDR1 LNHDA and CDR2 SQIVND (reference sequence). The trim removed 5 bases at V and 3 bases at J, leaving 10 bases unmatched. CDR3 sequence reads: CASSPQTGTGYEQYF. CDR3 nucleotide sequence: TGTGCCAGTAGTCCACAGACAGGGACGGGCTACGAGCAGTACTTC.

This clone came up once. The V and J genes are TRBV11-2 and TRBJ1-3; 10 bases are a match to TRBD1. The V gene's germline CDR1 is SGHAT and CDR2 FQNNGV. This CDR3 is 15 amino acids long. J gave up 4 bases and V 7 bases, and 7 bases lay outside the gene matches. CDR3 residues: CASTRTGGTGNTIYF. In DNA form, the CDR3 reads TGTGCCAGCACCCGGACAGGGGGAACCGGAAACACCATATATTTT.

The chain employs TRBV27 and TRBJ1-5, with 8 bases lining up with TRBD1. J lost 0 bases, V lost 5 bases, and 9 bases had no gene match. CDR1 and CDR2 (germline): MNHEY, SMNVEV (reference sequence). CDR3 length: 17 amino acids. CDR3 loop: CASSKDRARDSNQPQHF. CDR3 coding DNA: TGTGCCAGCAGTAAGGACAGGGCGCGGGATAGCAATCAGCCCCAGCATTTT.

This chain links TRBV6-1 with TRBJ2-2; 9 bases map to TRBD2. Per the germline V gene, CDR1 is MNHNS and CDR2 is SASEGT. This CDR3 contains 16 residues. V shed 4 bases and J 11 bases; nucleotides not matched to a gene: 14. This chain's CDR3 is CASSAARAGGQEELFF. The CDR3, as DNA: TGTGCCAGCAGTGCCGCGCGGGCGGGAGGGCAAGAAGAGCTGTTTTTT.